The 4 T cell receptor beta chains in this list originate from one sample, sequenced in a study of blood T cells in healthy people across ages. The use of a sample-barcoded 5' primer and a J-beta primer mix characterized a second PCR of roughly 7 to 11 cycles. TCRdb independently ran MiXCR on the 5' RACE reads; one entry per CDR3 protein. The table lists around 900,000 distinct CDR3 sequences, 51% of them singletons. The sequencing sample was made of blood. The source of these receptors is a woman in her fifties or sixties in good health.

This clonotype was observed a handful of times. This chain links TRBV7-2 with TRBJ2-1; 8 bases align to TRBD2. Germline trimming cut 6 bases from V and 6 bases from J; bases unmatched to any gene: 10. CDR3 length: 15 residues. Per germline, CDR1 SGHTA and CDR2 FQGNSA. CDR3 region: CASSLISGSRNEQFF. The CDR3 DNA reads TGTGCCAGCAGTTTAATAAGCGGGAGTCGCAATGAGCAGTTCTTC.

The chain carries TRBV29-1 and TRBJ2-2; 9 nucleotides line up with TRBD2. The J segment lost 4 bases and the V segment lost 4 bases, leaving 4 bases of the junction unmatched. The CDR3 extends over 14 amino acids. Germline assignment: CDR1 SQVTM and CDR2 ANQGSEA. CDR3 nucleotide sequence: TGCAGCGTTGCGCTAGCGGGATCCACCGGGGAGCTGTTTTTT. It specifies CSVALAGSTGELFF.

The gene calls are TRBV21-1 and TRBJ1-2; TRBD1 reflects the table's D call only, with no check against the DNA. TRBV21-1 is labeled a pseudogene. This CDR3 has 14 amino acids. CDR3 in DNA: TGTGCCAGCGAAGGGACAGGGGGGTCCTATGGCTACACCTTC. Protein product: CASEGTGGSYGYTF.

The table lists this clonotype with a few counts. The chain links TRBV4-3 to TRBJ2-7; the match to TRBD1 covers 8 bases. V was pared by 1 base and J by 3 bases, with 8 bases of the junction left unmatched. Germline assignment: CDR1 LGHNA and CDR2 YSLEER. The CDR3 has 16 residues. The CDR3 loop reads CASSQGGRTGHYEQYF. The CDR3 coding sequence is TGCGCCAGCAGCCAAGGGGGGAGGACAGGGCACTACGAGCAGTACTTC.